This entry lists 25 T cell receptor beta chains sequenced from one sample in a study of CD8 T cells in Susac syndrome. Random hexamers served to reverse transcribe roughly 0.5 to 1 ug RNA. Each CDR3 protein gets one entry after TCRdb re-called the immunoSEQ multiplex PCR reads with MiXCR. The sample shows under 150,000 distinct CDR3 sequences, around 95% of them seen only once. Sequencing was done on a sample of CD4+ T cells from PBMCs. The receptors derive from a human donor with Susac syndrome.

This chain uses TRBV5-1 with TRBJ2-5; tentative D call: TRBD1 (6 bases). Trimming took 7 bases from V and 2 from J, leaving 18 bases between them. The CDR3 extends over 15 amino acids. Germline CDR1 and CDR2: SGHRS and YFSETQ. CDR3 coding DNA: TGCGCCAGCGCCCCGCCACGGACAGCACAAGAGACCCAGTACTTC. Residues: CASAPPRTAQETQYF.

The CDR3 here is CATSGFSGELFF. CDR3 in DNA: TGTGCCACCAGTGGCTTCTCCGGGGAGCTGTTTTTT. The chain has TRBV24-1 and TRBJ2-2; no clear D gene. From germline, CDR1 is KGHDR and CDR2 SFDVKD. The CDR3 spans 12 residues. Trimming left V 5 bases short and J 6 bases short, with 6 bases between.

The V gene is TRBV25-1, the J gene TRBJ1-4, with D uncertain. Germline CDR1 and CDR2: MGHDK and SYGVNS. The CDR3 consists of 15 residues. V lost 3 bases and J 1 base, leaving 9 bases between the germline ends. This CDR3 reads CASSDPSGTNEKLFF. CDR3 DNA: TGTGCCAGCAGTGACCCCAGCGGAACTAATGAAAAACTGTTTTTT.

The rearrangement joins TRBV6-5 to TRBJ1-4; unclear D gene. This CDR3 is 13 amino acids long. Germline V gene lookup returns CDR1 MNHEY and CDR2 SVGAGI. V was cut by 0 bases and J by 3 bases, with 2 bases left in between. CDR3 coding DNA: TGTGCCAGCAGTTACTCGTCTAATGAAAAACTGTTTTTT. Protein sequence: CASSYSSNEKLFF.

The rearrangement joins TRBV28 to TRBJ2-7, with a possible D match to TRBD1 (8 bases). Trimming took off 5 bases at V and 3 bases at J, with 17 bases between the two ends. Germline CDR1 reads MDHEN; CDR2 reads SYDVKM. The CDR3 extends over 15 amino acids. DNA for the CDR3: TGTGCCAGCAGTCGGGACAGGCGGGAGATCTACGAGCAGTACTTC. This gives the protein CASSRDRREIYEQYF.

V usage is TRBV5-1 and J usage is TRBJ2-7; tentatively, D is TRBD2 (5 bases). The germline CDR1 and CDR2 sequences are SGHRS and YFSETQ. This CDR3 has 15 residues. Deletions cut 0 bases from V and 6 bases from J, with 16 bases between. DNA for the CDR3: TGCGCCAGCAGCTTGGACCCCCTCACTAGGAGCGAGCAGTACTTC. Translation gives CASSLDPLTRSEQYF. Full variable domain (missing parts from reference TRBV5-1 and TRBJ2-7): KAGVTQTPRYLIKTRGQQVTLSCSPISGHRSVSWYQQTPGQGLQFLFEYFSETQRNKGNFPGRFSGRQFSNSRSEMNVSTLELGDSALYLCASSLDPLTRSEQYFGPGTRLTVT.

The chain is built from TRBV14 and TRBJ1-1; D perhaps matches TRBD1 (5 bases). Trimming shortened V by 1 base and J by 9 bases, and 12 bases separated the two germline ends. CDR3 length equals 13 residues. The V gene's germline CDR1 is SGHDN and CDR2 FVKESK. CDR3 nucleotide sequence: TGTGCCAGCAGCCAAGTCTATCAGGGACAAGCTTTCTTT. It specifies CASSQVYQGQAFF.

J is TRBJ2-7 and V is TRBV20-1; the D gene is possibly TRBD1 (5 bases). This CDR3 has 15 residues. Per germline, CDR1 DFQATT and CDR2 SNEGSKA (reference sequence). The V end was cut by 5 bases, the J end by 3 bases, with 20 bases between. The chain's CDR3 is CSAPTPGVRDYEQYF. CDR3 coding DNA: TGCAGTGCTCCTACCCCAGGCGTCAGGGACTACGAGCAGTACTTC.

J is TRBJ1-1 and V is TRBV7-8, with D maybe TRBD1 (5 bases). This CDR3 has 15 residues. Germline assignment: CDR1 SGHVS and CDR2 FQNEAQ. Trimming removed 1 base from V and 2 bases from J, with 11 bases in between. The CDR3 loop reads CASSLEVTANTEAFF. CDR3 sequence (DNA): TGTGCCAGCAGCTTAGAGGTGACAGCCAACACTGAAGCTTTCTTT.

This chain links TRBV20-1 with TRBJ2-1; 11 bases agree with TRBD2. This CDR3 contains 16 residues. The germline CDR1 and CDR2 sequences are DFQATT and SNEGSKA (reference sequence). Trimming cost V 6 bases and J 5 bases; bases outside gene matches: 12. The CDR3 is CSAYGLAGGPNNEQFF. CDR3 bases: TGCAGTGCCTACGGCCTAGCGGGAGGCCCAAACAATGAGCAGTTCTTC.

This chain links TRBV29-1 with TRBJ1-5; 8 bases are a match to TRBD1. This CDR3 is built from 15 residues. J was trimmed by 0 bases and V by 7 bases; bases with no gene match: 8. CDR1 and CDR2 (germline): SQVTM, ANQGSEA. CDR3 in DNA: TGCAGCGCCACCCTGACAGGGGATAGCAATCAGCCCCAGCATTTT. This gives the protein CSATLTGDSNQPQHF.

V gene TRBV20-1 combines with J gene TRBJ2-3; D may correspond to TRBD1 or TRBD2 (5 bases each). The CDR3 extends over 15 amino acids. Germline V CDR1 and CDR2: DFQATT, SNEGSKA (reference sequence). Trimming took 5 bases from V and 0 from J, leaving 15 bases between them. The CDR3 here is CSAPTGARSTDTQYF. The CDR3 bases are TGCAGTGCTCCCACCGGGGCTAGGAGCACAGATACGCAGTATTTT.

This clonotype was found once. The V call is TRBV5-1, the J call TRBJ2-7; no clear D gene. V dropped 0 bases and J dropped 2 bases, with 9 bases sitting between them. The germline gives CDR1 SGHRS, CDR2 YFSETQ. The CDR3 contains 14 residues. CDR3 nucleotide sequence: TGCGCCAGCAGCTTGGGGGCGGCGGCCTACGAGCAGTACTTC. Translated: CASSLGAAAYEQYF.

The chain employs TRBV12-3 or TRBV12-4 and TRBJ2-2; D tentatively fits TRBD1 or TRBD2 (5 bases each). The length of the CDR3 is 16 residues. Trimming shortened V by 5 bases and J by 1 base, and 14 bases separated the two germline ends. The CDR3 region has the DNA TGTGCCAGCAGTCCTCCGGGACGGGGGAACACCGGGGAGCTGTTTTTT. The encoded protein is CASSPPGRGNTGELFF.

This chain uses TRBV25-1 with TRBJ2-4; D not resolved. Trimming pared 6 bases from V and 6 bases from J, leaving 12 bases between. Per germline, CDR1 MGHDK and CDR2 SYGVNS. CDR3 length: 13 residues. CDR3 coding DNA: TGTGCCAGCAGCGAGGCACAGATAAACATTCAGTACTTC. It codes for CASSEAQINIQYF.

J is TRBJ2-5 and V is TRBV15; D remains ambiguous. This CDR3 has 13 residues. Germline loops: CDR1 LNHNV, CDR2 YYDKDF (reference sequence). Trimming removed 3 bases at V and 5 bases at J, with 10 bases between. The CDR3 region is CATSSSFGETQYF. In DNA, the CDR3 is TGTGCCACCAGCAGCTCTTTCGGGGAGACCCAGTACTTC.

The rearrangement links TRBV6-6 to TRBJ2-3; 8 bases are a match to TRBD2. V dropped 7 bases and J dropped 6; count of bases not matched to a gene: 6. The CDR3 is 13 residues long. Germline CDR1 MNHNY, CDR2 SVGAGI (reference sequence). The CDR3 reads CASKSGSMDTQYF. CDR3 nucleotides: TGTGCCAGCAAGAGCGGGAGCATGGATACGCAGTATTTT.

V is TRBV12-3 or TRBV12-4 and J is TRBJ1-2; D might be TRBD1 (6 bases). CDR3 length: 15 amino acids. Trimming shortened V by 4 bases and J by 3 bases, and 15 bases separated the two germline ends. The CDR3 nucleotides read TGTGCCAGCAGTTCGACACCTAGGGGGGACTATGGCTACACCTTC. Its protein product is CASSSTPRGDYGYTF.

The chain has TRBV18 and TRBJ2-5, with 9 bases matching TRBD1. The CDR3 extends over 18 amino acids. CDR1 is KGHSH, CDR2 LQKENI, per germline. Germline trimming cut 2 bases from V and 1 base from J; bases unmatched to any gene: 11. CDR3 residues: CASSPRWTGDSLQETQYF. DNA for the CDR3: TGTGCCAGCTCACCAAGGTGGACAGGGGACTCCCTCCAAGAGACCCAGTACTTC.

This clonotype was seen only a few times. This chain uses TRBV5-1 with TRBJ1-2; D uncertain. V dropped 0 bases and J dropped 4 bases, with 4 bases sitting between them. CDR1 SGHRS and CDR2 YFSETQ come from the germline V gene. There are 12 residues in the CDR3. CDR3 sequence reads: CASSLDGYGYTF. In nucleotides, the CDR3 is TGCGCCAGCAGCTTGGATGGCTATGGCTACACCTTC.

The genes are TRBV29-1 and TRBJ2-2, with unresolved D. CDR1 is SQVTM, CDR2 ANQGSEA, per germline. The CDR3 covers 12 residues. In DNA, the CDR3 is TGCAGTCATTGGGGTAACACCGGGGAGCTGTTTTTT. Its translation is CSHWGNTGELFF.

The chain links TRBV7-9 to TRBJ1-5, with D possibly being TRBD1 (6 bases). The germline V gene encodes CDR1 SEHNR and CDR2 FQNEAQ (reference sequence). This CDR3 spans 15 amino acids. Trimming pared 5 bases from V and 2 bases from J, leaving 13 bases between. The CDR3 loop is CASSGGSTRNQPQHF. DNA for the CDR3: TGTGCCAGCAGCGGGGGCAGCACCCGCAATCAGCCCCAGCATTTT.

The chain uses TRBV12-3 or TRBV12-4 and TRBJ1-1, with D unclear. With 7 bases removed from V and 1 base from J, the gap between germline ends came to 10 bases. The CDR3 is made up of 13 amino acids. The CDR3 nucleotides read TGTGCCAGCAACCTAGGAAGGAACACTGAAGCTTTCTTT. This encodes CASNLGRNTEAFF.

The chain has TRBV3-1 and TRBJ2-1; TRBD2 matches at 12 bases. CDR1 is LGHDT, CDR2 YNNKEL, per germline (reference sequence). J was trimmed by 7 bases and V by 4 bases; bases with no gene match: 5. The CDR3 runs 15 residues. The DNA of the CDR3 is TGTGCCAGCAGCCGGACTAGCGGGGATGGGAATGAGCAGTTCTTC. As protein: CASSRTSGDGNEQFF.

The V call is TRBV12-3 or TRBV12-4, the J call TRBJ1-2; no firm D call. Trimming took off 6 bases at V and 2 bases at J, with 10 bases between the two ends. CDR3 length: 13 residues. Here the CDR3 DNA reads TGTGCCAGCAGCGAACCCTACAACTATGGCTACACCTTC. Its protein is CASSEPYNYGYTF.